Below, 19 T cell receptor beta chains from the same sample are listed, as sequenced in a study of tumor-infiltrating lymphocytes in primary liver carcinoma. Constant-region priming of roughly 490 ng total RNA yielded TCR beta cDNA. Libraries covering TCR beta were generated through three nested multiplex PCR rounds (using a slightly modified ARM-PCR). Running 9 to 11 cycles apiece, the first two PCR rounds relied on TRBV1-TRBV30 forward primers together with a C-beta reverse primer. One entry per CDR3 protein, called by TCRdb with MiXCR from the multiplex PCR reads. This sample has 150,000 to 200,000 distinct CDR3 sequences; 60% occur once, and the top ten carry around 68%. Unsorted whole blood yielded blood RNA, and germline DNA was extracted as well. Material: peripheral blood. These receptors were obtained from a middle-aged man with primary liver carcinoma and hepatitis B virus infection.

The chain employs TRBV5-4 and TRBJ2-3; 10 bases match TRBD2. Germline V gene sequence: CDR1 SGHNT, CDR2 YYREEE (reference sequence). This CDR3 contains 16 residues. The V segment lost 4 bases and the J segment 6 bases; nucleotides outside the gene matches: 11. The CDR3 reads CASSRRTSGGGDTQYF. CDR3 bases: TGTGCCAGCAGCCGCCGGACTAGCGGAGGCGGGGATACGCAGTATTTT.

V and J are TRBV6-5 and TRBJ2-1; possibly TRBD2 for D (6 bases). V was cut by 7 bases and J by 4 bases, with 14 bases left in between. Per the germline V gene, CDR1 is MNHEY and CDR2 is SVGAGI. The CDR3 is made up of 14 amino acids. The chain's CDR3 is CASTFSEGYNEQFF. The CDR3 DNA reads TGTGCCAGCACTTTCTCGGAGGGGTACAATGAGCAGTTCTTC.

This chain uses TRBV11-2 with TRBJ1-1; a possible D gene is TRBD1 (5 bases). CDR3 length: 17 amino acids. Germline V gene sequence: CDR1 SGHAT, CDR2 FQNNGV. Trimming pared 1 base from V and 2 bases from J, leaving 17 bases between. The CDR3 coding sequence is TGTGCCAGCAGCTTAGGTCGCAGATGGCAGGGAAACACTGAAGCTTTCTTT. This codes for CASSLGRRWQGNTEAFF.

This clonotype was detected a few times. This chain uses TRBV5-4 with TRBJ2-2; D is perhaps TRBD1 (6 bases). This CDR3 has 13 residues. V lost 5 bases, J lost 5 bases, and 10 bases lay in between. Germline CDR1 reads SGHNT; CDR2 reads YYREEE (reference sequence). The CDR3 is CASSTGYTGELFF. The CDR3 DNA is TGTGCCAGCAGTACAGGGTATACCGGGGAGCTGTTTTTT.

Concerning this clonotype itself: One base away lies a much larger clone, so this may be a sequencing read error. The rearrangement joins TRBV29-1 to TRBJ1-1; D gene uncertain. V gave up 1 base and J gave up 2 bases, with 5 bases separating them. Looked up from germline, CDR1 is SQVTM and CDR2 is ANQGSEA. The CDR3 length is 12 residues. The CDR3 protein is CSVEGSNTEAFF. The CDR3 coding sequence is TGCAGCGTTGAAGGGTCCAACACTGAAGCTTTCTTT. Based on the CDR3 plus reference TRBV29-1 and TRBJ1-1, the full variable domain is SAVISQKPSRDICQRGTSLTIQCQVDSQVTMMFWYRQQPGQSLTLIATANQGSEATYESGFVIDKFPISRPNLTFSTLTVSNMSPEDSSIYLCSVEGSNTEAFFGQGTRLTVV.

This clonotype was observed many times. V and J are TRBV6-6 and TRBJ2-1; D uncertain. V was clipped by 5 bases and J by 5 bases, with 4 bases between them. Germline V lookup: CDR1 MNHNY, CDR2 SVGAGI (reference sequence). CDR3 size: 11 residues. The CDR3: CASSGNNEQFF. The CDR3 coding sequence is TGTGCCAGCAGTGGGAACAATGAGCAGTTCTTC.

This clonotype has only one observation. Mismatch with germline at one junction end may stem from a read error. The CDR3 loop is CTSKLGANTGELFF. CDR3 coding DNA: TGTACCAGCAAGTTGGGGGCGAACACCGGGGAGCTGTTTTTT. This chain links TRBV7-8 with TRBJ2-2; D may correspond to TRBD1 or TRBD2 (5 bases each). This CDR3 has 14 amino acids. CDR1 and CDR2 from the germline V gene are SGHVS and FQNEAQ.

J is TRBJ1-5 and V is TRBV6-1; no reliable D call. Germline values: CDR1 MNHNS, CDR2 SASEGT. The CDR3 is 15 residues long. V gave up 3 bases and J gave up 3 bases, with 12 bases separating them. As DNA, the CDR3 is TGTGCCAGCAGTGATTTCGGCGGTAACAATCAGCCCCAGCATTTT. Protein sequence: CASSDFGGNNQPQHF.

V is TRBV7-8 and J is TRBJ2-7; D unresolved. In germline, CDR1 is SGHVS, CDR2 FQNEAQ. V lost 1 base, J lost 3 bases, and 10 bases lay in between. The CDR3 totals 14 residues. The CDR3 here is CASSLVKQYYEQYF. In DNA, the CDR3 is TGTGCCAGCAGCTTAGTAAAACAGTACTACGAGCAGTACTTC.

The V gene is TRBV30, the J gene TRBJ2-3; 10 bases match TRBD2. The CDR3 totals 15 residues. CDR1 GTSNPN and CDR2 SVGIG come from the germline V gene (reference sequence). J gave up 0 bases and V 5 bases, and 5 bases lay outside the gene matches. The CDR3 DNA follows: TGTGCCTGGTGGAAACTAGCGGGAAGCACAGATACGCAGTATTTT. It specifies CAWWKLAGSTDTQYF.

The chain joins TRBV11-2 to TRBJ2-1; D is unresolved. V was shortened by 11 bases and J by 0 bases, with 17 bases between the two germline ends. The CDR3 sequence is 15 residues long. Germline V gene data show CDR1 as SGHAT and CDR2 as FQNNGV. CDR3 sequence (DNA): TGTGCCTGTAGCACGACTTTGAGCTCCTACAATGAGCAGTTCTTC. This gives the protein CACSTTLSSYNEQFF.

In regard to this clonotype: The junction and the germline gene differ at one end; a read error may be behind it. V and J are TRBV6-6 and TRBJ2-5; no clear D gene. CDR1 MNHNY and CDR2 SVGAGI come from the germline V gene (reference sequence). The CDR3 length is 14 residues. The CDR3 region is CASRSVEAGETQCF. The CDR3 nucleotides are TGTGCCAGCAGATCAGTAGAGGCCGGAGAGACCCAGTGCTTC.

This rearrangement joins TRBV12-3 or TRBV12-4 to TRBJ2-3; 7 bases are shared with TRBD2. The CDR3 loop spans 15 amino acids. Losses at the gene ends were 8 bases for V and 8 bases for J; bases not matched to a gene: 16. CDR3 sequence (DNA): TGTGCCAGCGCCAGGACTAACGGGAGGTCGAGTACGCAGTATTTT. Translating it yields CASARTNGRSSTQYF.

This chain links TRBV12-3 or TRBV12-4 with TRBJ2-7; TRBD1 aligns across 7 bases. The trim removed 6 bases at V and 0 bases at J, leaving 20 bases unmatched. The CDR3 is made up of 19 amino acids. As DNA, the CDR3 is TGTGCCAGCAGCCGGCTAGTGACAGGGACCTTCACATTCTCCTACGAGCAGTACTTC. The encoded protein is CASSRLVTGTFTFSYEQYF.

Remarks on this clonotype: Germline and junction disagree at one end, which may indicate a read error. The chain uses TRBV10-2 and TRBJ2-3, with D unresolved. CDR3 length: 14 residues. The germline V gene encodes CDR1 WSHSY and CDR2 SAAADI. The CDR3 loop reads CASSESQRTDTLYF. DNA of the CDR3: TGCGCCAGCAGTGAGTCGCAGCGCACAGATACGCTGTATTTT.

This chain joins TRBV5-6 and TRBJ2-2; D is unclear. The ends were cut back, 1 base at V and 2 bases at J, with 9 bases in the middle. This CDR3 has 15 amino acids. Germline CDR1 reads SGHDT; CDR2 reads YYEEEE. The CDR3: CASSLTRTNTGELFF. The CDR3 nucleotides are TGTGCCAGCAGCTTGACGCGTACTAACACCGGGGAGCTGTTTTTT. Together with reference TRBV5-6 and TRBJ2-2, the CDR3 gives the full variable domain: DAGVTQSPTHLIKTRGQQVTLRCSPKSGHDTVSWYQQALGQGPQFIFQYYEEEERQRGNFPDRFSGHQFPNYSSELNVNALLLGDSALYLCASSLTRTNTGELFFGEGSRLTVL.

This clonotype was picked up one time. This rearrangement joins TRBV7-9 to TRBJ2-3; D is unclear. Trimming shortened V by 5 bases and J by 3 bases, and 15 bases separated the two germline ends. Germline V CDR1 and CDR2: SEHNR, FQNEAQ (reference sequence). This CDR3 has 15 residues. DNA of the CDR3: TGTGCCAGCAGCCTAGTGGGGTTGATGACAGATACGCAGTATTTT. Protein: CASSLVGLMTDTQYF.

The chain combines TRBV6-5 with TRBJ2-7, with a possible D match to TRBD1 (5 bases). The CDR3 has 15 amino acids. V was cut by 7 bases and J by 2 bases, with 18 bases left in between. Germline CDR1 and CDR2: MNHEY and SVGAGI. Here the CDR3 DNA reads TGTGCCAGCAAGATGGGCAGGGAAAACACCTACGAGCAGTACTTC. Its translation is CASKMGRENTYEQYF.

The V gene is TRBV6-2 or TRBV6-3, the J gene TRBJ2-7, with 9 positions matching TRBD1. V shed 7 bases, J shed 2 bases, and the junction held 6 bases outside the gene matches. In germline, CDR1 is MNHEY, CDR2 SVGEGT. The CDR3 consists of 14 residues. The chain's CDR3 is CASTYDRGAYEQYF. The DNA for the CDR3 is TGTGCCAGCACCTACGACAGGGGGGCCTACGAGCAGTACTTC.